This T cell receptor (beta chain) appears in the sequencing data of a study of CD8+CD57+ T cells in acquired aplastic anemia. CDR3 size: 13 residues. V lost 8 bases, J lost 14 bases, and 23 bases lay in between. Germline values: CDR1 SNHLY, CDR2 FYNNEI. CDR3 and TCR beta VDJ profiling relied on genomic DNA as the template. TCRdb passed the reads through MiXCR, listing each CDR3 protein once. The data contain approximately 250,000 distinct CDR3 sequences, about 80% of them singletons. CD8+CD57+ cell expansion had been shown by flow cytometry in patients chosen for sequencing. The material sequenced was sorted CD4+, CD8+, or CD8+CD57+ T cells (not recorded which) from PBMCs. This clonotype was obtained from a human donor with aplastic anemia. The rearrangement links TRBV2 to TRBJ2-3; D possibly uses TRBD1 or TRBD2 (5 bases each). DNA for the CDR3: TGTGCCAGCGGGGACGGCTACACCGATCCGCCGTATTTT. Amino acid sequence: CASGDGYTDPPYF.